This record concerns one TCR beta chain sequence. This sample is part of a study of T cells in Graves' hyperthyroidism and ophthalmopathy. There were TCR beta CDR3 regions amplified from RNA transcripts. First-round RT-PCR of the TCR CDR3 relied on the HTBI primer set. TCRdb passed the multiplex PCR reads through MiXCR, listing each CDR3 protein once. The sample includes about 300,000 distinct CDR3 sequences, about 19% of them seen just once. V trimming: 4 bases; J trimming: 6 bases; junction bases outside the gene matches: 9. The CDR3 spans 16 residues. Germline V gene sequence: CDR1 MNHEY, CDR2 SMNVEV (reference sequence).

The receptor was isolated from a man aged 50 to 59 with Graves' ophthalmopathy. This sequence joins TRBV27 and TRBJ2-1, with 10 bases that match TRBD1. Sequencing was carried out using blood. CDR3 region: CASSWYRDRGGNEQFF. CDR3 sequence (DNA): TGTGCCAGCAGTTGGTACCGGGACAGGGGTGGCAATGAGCAGTTCTTC.